This paragraph reports one T cell receptor beta chain. The antigen is undetermined. These data belong to a study of OX40 agonist ivuxolimab in advanced cancers. Whole-study context: Patients in the trial were receiving intravenous ivuxolimab every 2 weeks, at doses of 0.01 to 10 mg/kg. People in dose escalation had one of these cancers: hepatocellular carcinoma, melanoma, renal cell or head and neck cancer. Approximately 40% of patients had received prior checkpoint inhibitor therapy. General study results and limits: It was also the case that some nonresponders had low normalized T-cell clonal expansion.

There are 14 residues in the CDR3. Germline V gene sequence: CDR1 MDHEN, CDR2 SYDVKM. Unmatched junction bases numbered 7, after V lost 4 bases and J lost 6 bases. Using immunoSEQ multiplex PCR, the repertoire was profiled, and TCRdb retains in-frame clones only, with some absent. This sample yields about 100,000 clones, of which approximately 90% are seen a single time; around 0.58% belongs to the top ten. The chain couples TRBV28 to TRBJ1-1; TRBD1 aligns across 8 bases. Sequencing was performed on CD4+ or CD8+ T cells sorted from blood, taken in a trial of the OX40 agonist ivuxolimab. This TCR was sampled from an adult with an advanced solid tumor such as melanoma, head and neck, liver or kidney cancer. The CDR3 region is CASSSTDRVAEAFF. The CDR3 nucleotides read TGTGCCAGCAGTTCCACGGACAGGGTTGCTGAAGCTTTCTTT.